In its sample, the clone carrying this TCR beta chain was seen once. Its antigen is unknown. Extraction of RNA preceded its reverse transcription into cDNA, which served as the sequencing template. The data were produced by immunoSEQ multiplex PCR, yet TCRdb's version contains in-frame clones alone and is incomplete. The data show around 100,000 clones, around 59% seen once. The CDR3 sequence is 12 residues long. V lost 4 bases, J lost 6 bases, and 8 bases lay in between. Germline CDR1 SGHRS, CDR2 YFSETQ. The data belong to a study of CD8+ T cells in alopecia areata. Whole-study results and caveats: Scalp sample data also include resident alphabeta T cells from normal skin. Clonality in lesional scalp, especially alopecia totalis/universalis, exceeded that of normal scalp.

The genes are TRBV5-1 and TRBJ2-1; no firm D call. This TCR was sampled from a human donor in good health. Sequenced: CD4+ T cells sorted from blood. Written as DNA, the CDR3 is TGCGCCAGCAGCGCCCGAGGCAATGAGCAGTTCTTC. Amino acids: CASSARGNEQFF.